These 25 T cell receptor beta chains share one sample of origin, sequenced in a study of blood T cell repertoires in COVID-19. Libraries were prepared by immunoSEQ multiplex PCR; TCRdb keeps only in-frame clonotypes and omits some of them. The sample consists of 400,000 to 550,000 clones, around nine tenths of them appearing once. Specimen: peripheral blood. These receptor sequences come from a woman between 25 and 40 years old with acute or convalescent COVID-19.

This clone came up once. The chain carries TRBV28 and TRBJ2-1, with 8 bases matching TRBD1. Germline values: CDR1 MDHEN, CDR2 SYDVKM. The CDR3 covers 15 residues. The ends lost 5 bases at V and 8 bases at J; junction bases unmatched: 11. Here the CDR3 reads CASSHAGGWRYEQFF. The DNA for the CDR3 is TGTGCCAGCAGTCATGCAGGGGGCTGGCGTTATGAGCAGTTCTTC.

The CDR3 sequence: CASSEARGHEQFF. The CDR3 DNA follows: TGTGCCAGCAGTGAAGCGCGGGGCCATGAGCAGTTCTTC. V and J are TRBV2 and TRBJ2-1; maybe TRBD2 (6 bases). Germline assignment: CDR1 SNHLY and CDR2 FYNNEI. The CDR3 length is 13 residues. The V and J ends lost 0 bases and 8 bases respectively, with 8 bases between them.

The J gene is TRBJ1-5, the V gene TRBV12-3 or TRBV12-4; D gene ambiguous. This CDR3 region has 13 residues. V lost 1 base to trimming and J lost 4 bases, with 5 bases between them. CDR3 loop: CASSLGRNQPQHF. For the CDR3, the DNA is TGTGCCAGCAGTTTAGGCCGGAATCAGCCCCAGCATTTT.

This chain uses TRBV30 with TRBJ2-7; 8 nucleotides agree with TRBD2. This CDR3 region has 16 residues. Germline V lookup: CDR1 GTSNPN, CDR2 SVGIG (reference sequence). V lost 3 bases to trimming and J lost 3 bases; unmatched junction nucleotides: 13. CDR3 protein: CAWSPTGTRVFYEQYF. The CDR3 nucleotides read TGTGCCTGGAGCCCTACCGGGACTAGAGTTTTCTACGAGCAGTACTTC.

The V call is TRBV15, the J call TRBJ2-7; the match to TRBD2 covers 9 bases. This CDR3 spans 16 amino acids. J lost 4 bases, V lost 0 bases, and 7 bases had no gene match. Germline CDR1 reads LNHNV; CDR2 reads YYDKDF (reference sequence). Written as DNA, the CDR3 is TGTGCCACCAGCAGAGATCTGATAGCGGGGGTATACGAGCAGTACTTC. Amino acids: CATSRDLIAGVYEQYF.

This rearrangement joins TRBV3-1 (or the pseudogene TRBV3-2) to TRBJ2-1, with TRBD2 matching 8 bases. Looked up from germline, CDR1 is LGHDT and CDR2 is YNNKEL (reference sequence). V was pared by 1 base and J by 3 bases, with 5 bases of the junction left unmatched. This CDR3 contains 16 residues. CDR3 sequence reads: CASSQAPAGVYNEQFF. The CDR3 coding sequence is TGTGCCAGCAGCCAAGCCCCAGCGGGGGTCTACAATGAGCAGTTCTTC.

This clone was picked up a small number of times. The genes are TRBV5-6 and TRBJ1-2, with TRBD1 matching 7 bases. V shed 1 base and J 7 bases; nucleotides not matched to a gene: 7. Germline CDR1 is SGHDT and CDR2 is YYEEEE. This CDR3 has 14 residues. As DNA, the CDR3 is TGTGCCAGCAGCTTGAACAGGGGATTTGGTGGCTACACCTTC. Translation gives CASSLNRGFGGYTF.

The chain carries TRBV11-3 and TRBJ2-1, with TRBD2 matching over 7 bases. Per the germline V gene, CDR1 is SGHNT and CDR2 is YENEEA. The length of the CDR3 is 16 residues. Trimming took 1 base from V and 8 from J; bases not matched to a gene: 11. In nucleotides, the CDR3 is TGTGCCAGCAGCTTAGGTCTGACGGGGGGTCACGATGAGCAGTTCTTC. This encodes CASSLGLTGGHDEQFF.

The rearrangement links TRBV11-2 to TRBJ2-1, with 7 bases aligning to TRBD2. The CDR3 is made up of 16 amino acids. The trim removed 6 bases at V and 2 bases at J, leaving 10 bases unmatched. Germline CDR1 SGHAT, CDR2 FQNNGV. CDR3 DNA: TGTGCCAGCAGTCCCCCGGGAGGTCAGGCCTACAATGAGCAGTTCTTC. Its translation: CASSPPGGQAYNEQFF.

The rearrangement joins TRBV28 to TRBJ1-5; 9 bases match TRBD1. Unmatched junction bases numbered 15, after V lost 3 bases and J lost 0 bases. This CDR3 spans 20 amino acids. Germline loops: CDR1 MDHEN, CDR2 SYDVKM. The CDR3 nucleotides read TGTGCCAGCAGTTTTACACCGGGACAGGGAATGCTATATAGCAATCAGCCCCAGCATTTT. It translates to CASSFTPGQGMLYSNQPQHF.

J is TRBJ2-7 and V is TRBV5-1, with a weak D call TRBD1 (5 bases). Germline V gives CDR1 SGHRS, CDR2 YFSETQ. This CDR3 has 14 amino acids. Trimming pared 4 bases from V and 2 bases from J, leaving 13 bases between. The CDR3 nucleotides read TGCGCCAGCAGCACCTCGACAGTAACCTACGAGCAGTACTTC. Protein product: CASSTSTVTYEQYF.

Only one count was recorded for this clone. This chain uses TRBV18 with TRBJ2-3; the D gene is possibly TRBD2 (5 bases). The CDR3 spans 15 residues. Germline V gene data show CDR1 as KGHSH and CDR2 as LQKENI. The V gene lost 0 bases and the J gene lost 0 bases, with 7 bases spanning the gap. CDR3 sequence reads: CASSPPSGSTDTQYF. CDR3 coding DNA: TGTGCCAGCTCACCACCGAGCGGTAGCACAGATACGCAGTATTTT.

V and J are TRBV9 and TRBJ1-1, with a tentative D call TRBD1 (6 bases). This CDR3 is 14 amino acids long. In germline, CDR1 is SGDLS, CDR2 YYNGEE. Trimming left V 0 bases short and J 0 bases short, with 6 bases between. DNA of the CDR3: TGTGCCAGCAGCGTAGGGGACATGAACACTGAAGCTTTCTTT. Its protein product is CASSVGDMNTEAFF. Full variable domain (rest looked up from reference TRBV9 and TRBJ1-1): DSGVTQTPKHLITATGQRVTLRCSPRSGDLSVYWYQQSLDQGLQFLIQYYNGEERAKGNILERFSAQQFPDLHSELNLSSLELGDSALYFCASSVGDMNTEAFFGQGTRLTVV.

The chain couples TRBV14 to TRBJ2-3; D is unresolved. The CDR3 consists of 12 residues. From germline, CDR1 is SGHDN and CDR2 FVKESK. The V end was cut by 2 bases, the J end by 5 bases, with 5 bases between. The CDR3 protein is CASSQPKDTQYF. DNA of the CDR3: TGTGCCAGCAGCCAACCTAAAGATACGCAGTATTTT.

The rearrangement links TRBV10-1 to TRBJ2-7; a weak D match, TRBD1 (6 bases). Trimming removed 5 bases from V and 2 bases from J, with 16 bases in between. Per germline, CDR1 WNHNN and CDR2 SYGVQD (reference sequence). The CDR3 is 15 amino acids. CDR3 sequence reads: CASSKNRDAAYEQYF. The DNA of the CDR3 is TGCGCCAGCAGTAAGAACAGGGATGCGGCCTACGAGCAGTACTTC.

The chain links TRBV4-2 to TRBJ2-3, with D uncertain. The germline V gene has CDR1 LGHNA and CDR2 YNFKEQ. V lost 0 bases and J lost 3, with 10 bases in between. The CDR3 extends over 15 amino acids. CDR3 coding DNA: TGTGCCAGCAGCCAAGATGGTAGCTCGACAGATACGCAGTATTTT. It encodes CASSQDGSSTDTQYF.

This clone was picked up a small number of times. The chain has TRBV19 and TRBJ1-1; D possibly corresponds to TRBD1 (6 bases). From germline, CDR1 is LNHDA and CDR2 SQIVND (reference sequence). The ends were cut back, 9 bases at V and 0 bases at J, with 17 bases in the middle. This CDR3 is 15 amino acids long. The CDR3 region is CASGHRDIVNTEAFF. The CDR3 DNA reads TGTGCCAGCGGGCACCGGGACATCGTGAACACTGAAGCTTTCTTT. Filled out from reference TRBV19 and TRBJ1-1, the complete variable domain reads DGGITQSPKYLFRKEGQNVTLSCEQNLNHDAMYWYRQDPGQGLRLIYYSQIVNDFQKGDIAEGYSVSREKKESFPLTVTSAQKNPTAFYLCASGHRDIVNTEAFFGQGTRLTVV.

The chain links TRBV15 to TRBJ2-2; 10 nucleotides match TRBD1. The ends lost 3 bases at V and 5 bases at J; junction bases unmatched: 3. The CDR3 is made up of 15 amino acids. Germline lookup yields CDR1 LNHNV and CDR2 YYDKDF (reference sequence). The DNA for the CDR3 is TGTGCCACCAGCAGCCGGGACAGGGGTACCGGGGAGCTGTTTTTT. Translated: CATSSRDRGTGELFF.

CDR3 sequence reads: CASSATRGAYEQYF. CDR3 DNA sequence: TGTGCCAGCAGCGCAACGCGGGGGGCCTACGAGCAGTACTTC. V and J are TRBV2 and TRBJ2-7, with 8 bases matching TRBD2. The V gene's germline CDR1 is SNHLY and CDR2 FYNNEI. The CDR3 sequence is 14 residues long. V trimming: 6 bases; J trimming: 2 bases; junction bases outside the gene matches: 6.

This clone showed up just a few times. This sequence joins TRBV30 and TRBJ1-6; D gene uncertain. Between the trimmed V and J ends, which lost 8 bases and 0 bases, there was a span of 11 bases. Germline V gene lookup returns CDR1 GTSNPN and CDR2 SVGIG (reference sequence). This CDR3 is built from 14 residues. The CDR3 is CASASSSYNSPLHF. CDR3 bases: TGTGCCAGTGCTTCGAGCTCCTATAATTCACCCCTCCACTTT. The full variable domain, in which reference TRBV30 and TRBJ1-6 provide the parts outside the CDR3, is SQTIHQWPATLVQPVGSPLSLECTVEGTSNPNLYWYRQAAGRGLQLLFYSVGIGQISSEVPQNLSASRPQDRQFILSSKKLLLSDSGFYLCASASSSYNSPLHFGNGTRLTVT.

V gene TRBV7-3 combines with J gene TRBJ1-1; weak D call: TRBD1 (5 bases). This CDR3 has 15 residues. Germline V gives CDR1 SGHTA, CDR2 FQGTGA. V was clipped by 2 bases and J by 0 bases, with 10 bases between them. CDR3 sequence: CASSLDGGVNTEAFF. For the CDR3, the DNA is TGTGCCAGCAGCTTAGATGGGGGGGTGAACACTGAAGCTTTCTTT.

The chain employs TRBV5-1 and TRBJ2-6, with 8 nucleotides matching TRBD1. From germline, CDR1 is SGHRS and CDR2 YFSETQ. The CDR3 has 19 amino acids. V shed 4 bases and J 4 bases; nucleotides not matched to a gene: 16. The CDR3 sequence: CASSRTPGQVVMGANVLTF. CDR3 nucleotide sequence: TGCGCCAGCAGCCGCACACCGGGACAGGTGGTTATGGGGGCCAACGTCCTGACTTTC.

V gene TRBV15 combines with J gene TRBJ1-5; possible D gene TRBD1, 5 bases. Germline V lookup: CDR1 LNHNV, CDR2 YYDKDF (reference sequence). CDR3 length: 14 amino acids. The ends were cut back, 4 bases at V and 6 bases at J, with 13 bases in the middle. Here the CDR3 reads CATSTQGPTQPQHF. The CDR3 DNA reads as TGTGCCACCAGCACGCAGGGTCCCACTCAGCCCCAGCATTTT.

The gene calls are TRBV5-5 and TRBJ2-7; no clear D. CDR3 length equals 11 residues. Looked up from germline, CDR1 is SGHKS and CDR2 is YYEKEE (reference sequence). V lost 1 base and J lost 6, with 5 bases in between. DNA for the CDR3: TGTGCCAGCAGCTTGCATAGCGAGCAGTACTTC. This codes for CASSLHSEQYF.

In this sample, this clone turned up a few times. The V and J genes are TRBV6-6 and TRBJ1-1; the D gene is possibly TRBD1 (5 bases). This CDR3 has 14 residues. Trimming took 4 bases from V and 2 from J, leaving 11 bases between them. The V gene's germline CDR1 is MNHNY and CDR2 SVGAGI (reference sequence). In DNA, the CDR3 is TGTGCCAGCAGTTCGACAGCAACTAACACTGAAGCTTTCTTT. This sequence encodes CASSSTATNTEAFF.